This TCR beta chain was obtained from a study of blood T cells in healthy people across ages (dated by TCRdb to about 2015). Describing the broader study: In model experiments, roughly one uniquely barcoded TCR beta cDNA molecule per two T cells was captured by template switching. Age-related changes in TCR beta repertoire diversity were measured in the study by deep sequencing normalized with unique cDNA molecular identifiers. Donors were grouped into four age groups: young (average approximately 16 years), middle-aged (39), aged (roughly 67) and long-lived (about 90). Donors of different ages were randomly distributed across sequencing lanes to avoid experimental bias. For two donors (one aged 18 to 29 and one aged 80 or older), the study analyzed two additional independent replicas of 1 million unique cDNA reads from the same blood draw.

Comments on this clonotype: The target of this receptor is not known. No base quality information exists; no much larger clone differs at one position.

From the cysteine up to the phenylalanine, the CDR3 has a length of 15 residues. The retained sequence is limited to the CDR3, 45 bases, with the frame set at the first base. CDR1 is given as MNHEY and CDR2 as SVGAGI, both from the germline V gene. Overall results and qualifications from the work: Compared with the aged group, the long-lived group had more naive CD4+ T cells, fewer expanded clones and increased TCR diversity, suggesting age selection. Bulk unsorted PBMC profiling prevented conclusive comparison of naive and antigen-experienced compartments. A strong correlation was found between observed TCR beta diversity and the percentage of naive T cells measured by flow cytometry. Observed TCR beta diversity per million T cells fell roughly linearly with age, and a significant reduction was already apparent by age around 39. Estimates of total diversity based on one million sequenced T cells were regarded as lower bounds and as underestimates. Because the CMV infection status of the donors was unknown, age-related changes in expanded clonotypes may potentially have been confounded.

Systemically healthy Caucasian individuals from Russia, approximately 39 in total and aged about 6 to 100 years, were included as donors. Each donor gave 8 to 10 milliliters of peripheral blood, collected into EDTA-treated Vacutainer tubes. Ficoll-Paque density-gradient centrifugation was used to isolate PBMCs, with at least 7 million obtained per sample. Total RNA was extracted from PBMCs with Trizol reagent, with at least 6 micrograms obtained per sample. The percentages of naive CD45RAhigh/CD27high T cells were determined by flow cytometry on a PBMC aliquot from every donor. The library was made by 5' RACE. Sequencing used an Illumina HiSeq 2500. A second roughly 6 to 12 cycle PCR used a sample-barcoded 5' primer and a J-beta primer mix. A template-switch 5' adaptor carrying 12 random nucleotides introduced a unique molecular identifier onto each TCR beta cDNA molecule. At least 3 million CDR3-containing paired-end reads were obtained from each sample. The Mint cDNA synthesis kit, primed by a TRBC-specific oligonucleotide, was used to synthesize first-strand cDNA from all RNA. Following uracil-DNA glycosylase treatment, a first 18-cycle PCR with universal primers M1SS and BC2_uni_R was performed on all cDNA. Turning to the authors' computational methods: For normalization, 1 million high-quality reads were randomly selected from each sample, with every read carrying a distinct molecular identifier. Reads with shared molecular identifiers were discarded instead of being binned into consensus sequences. MiTCR, with a Q25 quality threshold and the strictest error-elimination algorithm, was used for CDR3 identification, clonotype clustering and error correction. A nonparametric unseen species model with Euler transformation was used to estimate lower-bound total TCR beta diversity. TCRdb took the public reads, trimmed them with fastp at Q25, ran MiXCR for clone calling and kept in-frame beta chains. CDR3 protein sequences are deduplicated, and each keeps its most common genes and DNA. Clone size and V and J calls follow TCRdb, not the original study. This sample holds 1.5 million to 2 million distinct CDR3 sequences; roughly a third were observed only once. Of the sample, approximately 10% falls within the top ten clones.

Material for sequencing was blood. This receptor was obtained from a woman in her twenties or thirties in good health. Recombination connected TRBV6-5 to TRBJ2-4; matching of 6 bases hints at TRBD1 as the D gene. The DNA end lines up better with TRBJ2-7; the J call may be wrong. CDR3 sequence: CASSYKADSAYEQYF. The nucleotide sequence reads TGTGCCAGCAGTTACAAGGCGGACAGCGCCTACGAGCAGTACTTC.